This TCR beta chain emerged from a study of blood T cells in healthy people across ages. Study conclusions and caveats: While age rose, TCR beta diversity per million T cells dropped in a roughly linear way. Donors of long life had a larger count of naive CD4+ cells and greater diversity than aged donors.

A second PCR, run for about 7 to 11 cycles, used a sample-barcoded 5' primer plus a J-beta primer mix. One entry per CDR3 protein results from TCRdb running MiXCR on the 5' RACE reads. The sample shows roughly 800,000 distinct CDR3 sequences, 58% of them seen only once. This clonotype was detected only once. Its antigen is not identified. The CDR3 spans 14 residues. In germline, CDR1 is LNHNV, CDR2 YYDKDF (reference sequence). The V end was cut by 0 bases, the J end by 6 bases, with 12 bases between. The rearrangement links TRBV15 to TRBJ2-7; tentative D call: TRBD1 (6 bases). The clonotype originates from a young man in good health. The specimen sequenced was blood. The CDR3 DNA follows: TGTGCCACCAGCAGAGATGCAGGGGCCGTCGAGCAGTACTTC. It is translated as CATSRDAGAVEQYF. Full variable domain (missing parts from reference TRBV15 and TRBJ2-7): DAMVIQNPRYQVTQFGKPVTLSCSQTLNHNVMYWYQQKSSQAPKLLFHYYDKDFNNEADTPDNFQSRRPNTSFCFLDIRSPGLGDTAMYLCATSRDAGAVEQYFGPGTRLTVT.